This T cell receptor beta chain originates from a study of T-cell reconstitution after alpha-beta-depleted transplantation in children. Study-wide results and limits: High day-60 TCRbeta diversity in some patients came from surviving recipient T cells and thymic progenitors. A year had passed since transplant, and T-cell counts and diversity by then came mostly from newly produced T cells. Reported findings indicate that, about two months after transplant, alpha-beta T cells came from several hundred expanded clones, which were derived from non-depleted graft cells.

Trimming cost V 5 bases and J 1 base, with 15 bases left between them. The CDR3 is made up of 16 amino acids. Germline V lookup: CDR1 SGHVS, CDR2 FQNEAQ. There are many counts of this clonotype. The target antigen is unknown. Molecular barcoding with unique molecular identifiers was used for the TCRbeta library. One entry per CDR3 protein, called by TCRdb with MiXCR from the PCR reads. Here the sample spans about 110,000 distinct CDR3 sequences, approximately 6.4% being singletons. The sample was PBMCs, mostly from graft donor cells, taken 360 days after TCRalphabeta/CD19-depleted stem cell transplant. The receptor was derived from a male patient under 10 years old who had a stem cell transplant for acute lymphoblastic leukemia, so the T cells may come from the graft donor. This sequence joins TRBV7-8 and TRBJ2-1, with unresolved D. CDR3 residues: CASSDDLRVSYNEQFF. The CDR3 nucleotides read TGTGCCAGCAGCGACGACCTTAGGGTATCCTACAATGAGCAGTTCTTC.